Listed below are T cell receptor beta chains from one sample, sequenced in a study of blood T cell repertoires in COVID-19. The repertoire was sequenced with immunoSEQ multiplex PCR; TCRdb's copy has only in-frame clones and lacks some. The table lists 60,000 to 80,000 clones, 65% to 90% of them singletons. Specimen: peripheral blood. The receptors were gathered from a man in his fifties or sixties with acute or convalescent COVID-19. Both conserved end residues are part of each CDR3. A D gene is named only where the DNA matches it firmly. Clone size is shown for a subset of rows, as once, few, many or a class of expanded clone.

CDR3aa,CDR3nt,v_gene,j_gene,d_gene,abundance
CASSEARQNSPLHF,TGTGCCAGCAGTGAAGCCAGACAGAATTCACCCCTCCACTTT,TRBV2,TRBJ1-6,.,.
CASSRPGTGGNTGELFF,TGCGCCAGCAGCCGCCCCGGGACAGGGGGCAACACCGGGGAGCTGTTTTTT,TRBV4-1,TRBJ2-2,TRBD1,.
CASSDRRQGEDYNQPQHF,TGTGCCAGCAGTGACCGGAGACAGGGGGAGGACTATAATCAGCCCCAGCATTTT,TRBV9,TRBJ1-5,TRBD1,.
CASRGQRETQYF,TGTGCCAGCAGAGGACAGCGGGAGACCCAGTACTTC,TRBV2,TRBJ2-5,.,.
CASSYGQQETQYF,TGTGCCAGCAGCTATGGACAGCAAGAGACCCAGTACTTC,TRBV7-6,TRBJ2-5,.,few
CASSEELGGNQPQHF,TGTGCCAGCAGTGAAGAGTTAGGGGGCAATCAGCCCCAGCATTTT,TRBV6-1,TRBJ1-5,.,.
CASSLARVAGGRLGNEQFF,TGTGCCAGCAGCTTAGCGAGGGTAGCGGGGGGACGGCTTGGGAATGAGCAGTTCTTC,TRBV7-2,TRBJ2-1,TRBD2,.
CASSLAGRDTGELFF,TGTGCCAGCAGCTTGGCGGGGAGAGACACCGGGGAGCTGTTTTTT,TRBV5-4,TRBJ2-2,.,.
CASSEYGSNYGYTF,TGTGCCAGCAGTGAATACGGGTCTAACTATGGCTACACCTTC,TRBV2,TRBJ1-2,.,.
CASSLGRNTEAFF,TGTGCCAGCAGCTTAGGCAGGAACACTGAAGCTTTCTTT,TRBV7-3,TRBJ1-1,.,.
CASSEVRTGYNEQFF,TGTGCCAGCAGTGAAGTCCGGACAGGCTACAATGAGCAGTTCTTC,TRBV6-1,TRBJ2-1,TRBD1,.
CASSSGEWVAKNIQYF,TGTGCCAGCAGCTCTGGGGAGTGGGTGGCCAAAAACATTCAGTACTTC,TRBV5-6,TRBJ2-4,.,few
CASSDRVETEKLFF,TGTGCCAGCAGCGACAGGGTTGAAACTGAAAAACTGTTTTTT,TRBV6-6,TRBJ1-4,TRBD1,.
CAWSRADSPLHF,TGTGCCTGGAGTCGCGCCGATTCACCCCTCCACTTT,TRBV30,TRBJ1-6,.,.
CASSSGDSPLHF,TGTGCCAGCAGCTCAGGCGATTCACCCCTCCACTTT,TRBV5-4,TRBJ1-6,.,.
CASSYKGVKNGYTF,TGTGCCAGCAGTTACAAGGGGGTTAAGAATGGCTACACCTTC,TRBV6-5,TRBJ1-2,.,.
CATSGGLGGGLFF,TGTGCCACCAGTGGAGGACTAGGCGGTGGGCTGTTTTTT,TRBV24-1,TRBJ2-2,TRBD2,.
CASSVAEGSTDTQYF,TGTGCCAGCAGCGTAGCGGAGGGAAGCACAGATACGCAGTATTTT,TRBV4-2,TRBJ2-3,.,.
CASGGTGSNYGYTF,TGTGCCAGCGGGGGGACAGGCTCTAACTATGGCTACACCTTC,TRBV6-5,TRBJ1-2,TRBD1,.
CATRTRGTVNYDYTF,TGTGCCACCAGAACCCGGGGAACCGTGAACTATGACTACACCTTC,TRBV24-1,TRBJ1-2,.,.
CASSYLSSTNEKLFF,TGTGCCAGCAGTTACTTGTCCTCAACTAATGAAAAACTGTTTTTT,TRBV6-5,TRBJ1-4,.,.
CAISAGALHSYNEQFF,TGTGCCATCTCTGCGGGGGCCTTACACTCCTACAATGAGCAGTTCTTC,TRBV10-3,TRBJ2-1,.,once
CASTEQGANTGELFF,TGTGCCAGCACCGAACAGGGGGCGAACACCGGGGAGCTGTTTTTT,TRBV6-5,TRBJ2-2,TRBD1,.
CASSFDRGRVQETQYF,TGCGCCAGCAGCTTCGACAGGGGGCGAGTACAAGAGACCCAGTACTTC,TRBV5-1,TRBJ2-5,TRBD1,.
CASSDGAGQAPAFF,TGTGCCAGCAGTGATGGGGCTGGACAGGCGCCGGCTTTCTTT,TRBV6-1,TRBJ1-1,TRBD1,once
CASSLVTGGTDTQYF,TGTGCCAGCAGCTTGGTCACGGGGGGTACAGATACGCAGTATTTT,TRBV5-4,TRBJ2-3,TRBD2,.
CATSDLGTGGYHEQFF,TGTGCCACCAGTGATTTAGGGACAGGGGGGTACCATGAGCAGTTCTTC,TRBV24-1,TRBJ2-1,TRBD1,.
CASSVGNRGYEQYF,TGTGCCAGCAGCGTAGGGAACAGGGGCTACGAGCAGTACTTC,TRBV9,TRBJ2-7,TRBD1,.
CASSSAGTSGSYEQYF,TGTGCCAGCAGTTCCGCCGGGACTAGCGGGTCCTACGAGCAGTACTTC,TRBV27,TRBJ2-7,TRBD2,once
CASRGPANEKLFF,TGTGCCAGCAGGGGGCCGGCTAATGAAAAACTGTTTTTT,TRBV25-1,TRBJ1-4,.,.
CASSIEQGDQPQHF,TGTGCCAGCAGTATAGAACAGGGGGATCAGCCCCAGCATTTT,TRBV7-8,TRBJ1-5,TRBD1,.
CATSESGNTGELFF,TGTGCCACCAGTGAAAGCGGGAACACCGGGGAGCTGTTTTTT,TRBV24-1,TRBJ2-2,.,.
CASSLEAVGNTIYF,TGCGCCAGCAGCTTGGAGGCGGTCGGAAACACCATATATTTT,TRBV5-1,TRBJ1-3,.,few
CASRRDSVTGELFF,TGCGCCAGCCGACGGGACAGCGTCACCGGGGAGCTGTTTTTT,TRBV5-1,TRBJ2-2,TRBD1,once
CASSPRSGDNYGYTF,TGTGCCAGCAGTCCTAGGTCAGGGGACAACTATGGCTACACCTTC,TRBV5-4,TRBJ1-2,.,.
CASDQGTNEKLFF,TGTGCCAGCGACCAGGGGACTAATGAAAAACTGTTTTTT,TRBV2,TRBJ1-4,.,.
CAWRAGVTGYTF,TGTGCCTGGAGAGCCGGGGTTACCGGCTACACCTTC,TRBV30,TRBJ1-2,.,medium-sized
CASSFTSGTYNEQFF,TGTGCCAGCAGCTTCACTAGCGGGACTTACAATGAGCAGTTCTTC,TRBV9,TRBJ2-1,TRBD2,.
CASSDSGGPYEQYF,TGTGCCAGCAGTGATAGCGGGGGCCCTTACGAGCAGTACTTC,TRBV6-1,TRBJ2-7,TRBD2,.
CASSRTGGDEQYF,TGTGCCAGCAGCAGGACAGGGGGCGACGAGCAGTACTTC,TRBV6-5,TRBJ2-7,TRBD1,once
CASSLQTGENWPLHF,TGTGCCAGCAGCCTGCAGACAGGGGAAAATTGGCCCCTCCACTTT,TRBV7-3,TRBJ1-6,TRBD1,.
CASSSLGSLNTEAFF,TGTGCCAGCAGCAGCTTGGGCAGCCTTAACACTGAAGCTTTCTTT,TRBV5-5,TRBJ1-1,.,.
CASSLDRFSYEQYF,TGTGCCAGCAGTTTGGACAGGTTCTCCTACGAGCAGTACTTC,TRBV6-5,TRBJ2-7,TRBD1,.